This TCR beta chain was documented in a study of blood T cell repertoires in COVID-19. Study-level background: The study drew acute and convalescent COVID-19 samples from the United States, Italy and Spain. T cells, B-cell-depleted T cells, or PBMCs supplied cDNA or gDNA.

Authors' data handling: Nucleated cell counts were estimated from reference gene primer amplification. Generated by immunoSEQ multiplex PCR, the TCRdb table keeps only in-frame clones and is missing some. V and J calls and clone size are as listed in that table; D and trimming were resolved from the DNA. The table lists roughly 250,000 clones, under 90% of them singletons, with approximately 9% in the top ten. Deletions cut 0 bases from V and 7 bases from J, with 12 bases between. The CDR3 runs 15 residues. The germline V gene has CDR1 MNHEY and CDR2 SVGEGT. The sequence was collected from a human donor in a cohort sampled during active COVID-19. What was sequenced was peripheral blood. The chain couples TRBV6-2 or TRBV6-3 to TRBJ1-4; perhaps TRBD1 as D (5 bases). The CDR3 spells CASSYSTRAAEKLFF. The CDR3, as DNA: TGTGCCAGCAGTTACTCGACCAGGGCTGCTGAAAAACTGTTTTTT.